Each of the 24 T cell receptor beta chains below was sequenced from the same sample in a study of T cells in Graves' hyperthyroidism and ophthalmopathy. Amplification of TCR beta CDR3 regions used RNA as the template. Researchers ran a first-round RT-PCR on the TCR CDR3 using the HTBI primer set. TCRdb passed the multiplex PCR reads through MiXCR, listing each CDR3 protein once. The sample carries about 360,000 distinct CDR3 sequences, less than 15% recorded once. Sequencing used blood. These receptors were obtained from a woman aged 18-29 years with Graves' hyperthyroidism.

This clonotype came up many times. The J gene is TRBJ1-1, the V gene TRBV15; D is ambiguous. The CDR3 totals 14 residues. From germline, CDR1 is LNHNV and CDR2 YYDKDF (reference sequence). Trimming took 3 bases from V and 0 from J, leaving 8 bases between them. The CDR3 here is CATSRDGMNTEAFF. CDR3 coding DNA: TGTGCCACCAGCAGGGACGGCATGAACACTGAAGCTTTCTTT.

This clonotype has ten or more counts. This chain joins TRBV20-1 and TRBJ1-2; D is uncertain. V lost 4 bases to trimming and J lost 7 bases, with 13 bases between them. This CDR3 region has 12 residues. Per germline, CDR1 DFQATT and CDR2 SNEGSKA (reference sequence). The CDR3 nucleotides are TGCAGTGCTACAGGAGTGGTCCCTGGCTACACCTTC. Amino acids: CSATGVVPGYTF.

This clonotype showed up many times. CDR3 in amino acids: CASSLLEDQPQHF. The CDR3 DNA reads TGTGCCAGCAGCTTATTAGAGGATCAGCCCCAGCATTTT. The chain couples TRBV11-2 to TRBJ1-5, with no clear D. Germline V gene lookup returns CDR1 SGHAT and CDR2 FQNNGV. Trimming left V 2 bases short and J 5 bases short, with 7 bases between. The CDR3 sequence is 13 residues long.

This clonotype was picked up many times. This rearrangement joins TRBV3-2 to TRBJ2-7; the tabulated D call, TRBD2, remains unverified against the DNA. TRBV3-2 is flagged as a pseudogene. The CDR3 is 19 residues long. The chain's CDR3 is CASSQLSSLAGELAYEQYF. Here the CDR3 DNA reads TGTGCCAGCAGCCAACTTAGTTCCCTAGCGGGAGAGTTGGCCTACGAGCAGTACTTC.

This clonotype was found a few times. The rearrangement joins TRBV5-5 to TRBJ2-1, with D hard to call. Germline assignment: CDR1 SGHKS and CDR2 YYEKEE (reference sequence). The CDR3 is 15 amino acids. Between the trimmed V and J ends, which lost 3 bases and 8 bases, there was a span of 18 bases. The CDR3 coding sequence is TGTGCCAGCAGCTCCGGCGTCTCTAAGGTCGATGAGCAGTTCTTC. Its protein is CASSSGVSKVDEQFF.

The chain recombines TRBV11-2 with TRBJ2-7; 8 positions agree with TRBD1. Germline V CDR1 and CDR2: SGHAT, FQNNGV. The J segment lost 4 bases and the V segment lost 0 bases, leaving 11 bases of the junction unmatched. The CDR3 has 17 amino acids. CDR3 sequence: CASSLDRTTGASYEQYF. Here the CDR3 DNA reads TGTGCCAGCAGCTTAGATCGGACGACAGGGGCCTCTTACGAGCAGTACTTC.

Ten or more counts support this clonotype. The chain carries TRBV20-1 and TRBJ2-7; 7 bases are a match to TRBD1. CDR3 length equals 14 residues. V dropped 5 bases and J dropped 2; count of bases not matched to a gene: 9. The V gene's germline CDR1 is DFQATT and CDR2 SNEGSKA (reference sequence). The CDR3 is CSADPGQIAYEQYF. CDR3 nucleotide sequence: TGCAGTGCTGACCCGGGACAGATCGCCTACGAGCAGTACTTC.

The chain employs TRBV7-9 and TRBJ2-7; maybe TRBD2 (6 bases). Trimming shortened V by 7 bases and J by 0 bases, and 22 bases separated the two germline ends. Germline CDR1 reads SEHNR; CDR2 reads FQNEAQ (reference sequence). The CDR3 has 17 amino acids. The CDR3 DNA sequence: TGTGCCAGCACGGTTTGGGGGTGGGGAGGAATCTCCTACGAGCAGTACTTC. Protein sequence: CASTVWGWGGISYEQYF.

V and J are TRBV14 and TRBJ2-5, with 12 bases that match TRBD1. The germline gives CDR1 SGHDN, CDR2 FVKESK. The J segment lost 4 bases and the V segment lost 1 base, leaving 1 base of the junction unmatched. This CDR3 is 15 amino acids long. CDR3 loop: CASSQGDRGRETQYF. CDR3 in DNA: TGTGCCAGCAGCCAAGGGGACAGGGGGCGAGAGACCCAGTACTTC.

The table lists this clonotype with a few counts. This CDR3 reads CASSFRQTGEGTQYF. The CDR3 nucleotides read TGCGCCAGCAGCTTCAGACAGACGGGGGAAGGGACCCAGTACTTC. The chain joins TRBV5-1 to TRBJ2-5, with D possibly being TRBD2 (6 bases). CDR1 and CDR2 (germline): SGHRS, YFSETQ. V was cut by 2 bases and J by 7 bases, with 18 bases left in between. This CDR3 has 15 amino acids.

This clonotype occurred a few times. The chain joins TRBV19 to TRBJ2-3; TRBD1 aligns across 8 bases. Germline V lookup: CDR1 LNHDA, CDR2 SQIVND (reference sequence). The CDR3 length is 13 residues. The ends lost 7 bases at V and 4 bases at J; junction bases unmatched: 4. CDR3 protein: CASTMTGADTQYF. CDR3 coding DNA: TGTGCCAGTACCATGACAGGGGCAGATACGCAGTATTTT.

This clonotype was counted at least ten times. The chain links TRBV3-1 to TRBJ1-4; possibly TRBD1 for D (5 bases). The CDR3 sequence is 16 residues long. Per germline, CDR1 LGHDT and CDR2 YNNKEL (reference sequence). The V and J ends lost 0 bases and 8 bases respectively, with 16 bases between them. CDR3 sequence: CASSQDWSPGGEKLFF. CDR3 in DNA: TGTGCCAGCAGCCAAGATTGGAGCCCCGGGGGGGAAAAACTGTTTTTT.

This clonotype has a count of ten or more. CDR3 region: CASSLRAGGEKLFF. CDR3 DNA: TGTGCCAGCAGCTTAAGAGCAGGGGGTGAAAAACTGTTTTTT. The V gene is TRBV7-2, the J gene TRBJ1-4, with 7 bases matching TRBD1. Germline V lookup: CDR1 SGHTA, CDR2 FQGNSA. Losses at the gene ends were 2 bases for V and 7 bases for J; bases not matched to a gene: 4. The CDR3 is 14 amino acids. Full variable domain (rest looked up from reference TRBV7-2 and TRBJ1-4): GAGVSQSPSNKVTEKGKDVELRCDPISGHTALYWYRQSLGQGLEFLIYFQGNSAPDKSGLPSDRFSAERTGGSVSTLTIQRTQQEDSAVYLCASSLRAGGEKLFFGSGTQLSVL.

With respect to this clonotype: This may arise from a read error, as a much more abundant clone is one base away. The genes are TRBV3-1 and TRBJ2-3; no reliable D call. The CDR3 is 12 residues long. The ends were cut back, 2 bases at V and 2 bases at J, with 2 bases in the middle. Per germline, CDR1 LGHDT and CDR2 YNNKEL (reference sequence). The CDR3 nucleotides read TGTGCCAGCAGCCAAATCACAGATACGCAGTATTTT. This codes for CASSQITDTQYF.

Many counts were recorded for this clonotype. This chain connects TRBV7-2 to TRBJ1-1, with D possibly TRBD1 on 5 matching bases. The V gene's germline CDR1 is SGHTA and CDR2 FQGNSA. There are 16 residues in the CDR3. V was clipped by 2 bases and J by 4 bases, with 17 bases between them. For the CDR3, the DNA is TGTGCCAGCAGCTTAAGGTTTCAGGGAGGAAGCACTGAAGCTTTCTTT. It yields the protein CASSLRFQGGSTEAFF.

Note on this clonotype: A much more abundant neighbour one base away suggests this may be a read error. This chain links TRBV30 with TRBJ1-5; TRBD1 aligns across 7 bases. The CDR3 consists of 14 residues. In germline, CDR1 is GTSNPN, CDR2 SVGIG (reference sequence). The CDR3 nucleotides are TGTGCCTGGAGTAGGACAGGAATCAATCAGCTCCAGCATTTT. Its translation is CAWSRTGINQLQHF.

This clonotype appeared many times. The gene calls are TRBV20-1 and TRBJ2-7, with 8 bases matching TRBD2. V lost 5 bases, J lost 7 bases, and 16 bases stayed unmatched. The germline gives CDR1 DFQATT, CDR2 SNEGSKA (reference sequence). The CDR3 sequence is 15 residues long. CDR3 in DNA: TGCAGTGCTGGATTGCCGGGACTAGAATCGGGGGAGCAGTACTTC. Its protein is CSAGLPGLESGEQYF.

This clonotype has more than one count but fewer than ten. The chain links TRBV19 to TRBJ2-1; no clear D. Germline CDR1 and CDR2: LNHDA and SQIVND (reference sequence). Trimming cost V 0 bases and J 10 bases, with 16 bases left between them. This CDR3 is built from 15 residues. CDR3 nucleotides: TGTGCCAGTAGTATAGAGGGGAAGGGCTTCGACGAGCAGTTCTTC. It translates to CASSIEGKGFDEQFF.

The rearrangement links TRBV6-2 or TRBV6-3 to TRBJ1-6, with D unresolved. CDR3 length: 14 amino acids. Trimming stripped 6 bases from V and 3 bases from J, with 9 bases between. Germline lookup yields CDR1 MNHEY and CDR2 SVGEGT. The CDR3 here is CASRSTVYNSPLHF. CDR3 coding DNA: TGTGCCAGCAGATCGACGGTCTATAATTCACCCCTCCACTTT.

This clonotype has ten or more counts. The chain links TRBV28 to TRBJ2-5; D gene unclear. The V gene lost 9 bases and the J gene lost 4 bases, with 12 bases spanning the gap. CDR1 is MDHEN and CDR2 is SYDVKM in the germline V gene. The CDR3 loop spans 12 amino acids. The DNA of the CDR3 is TGTGCCAGTGGCAGTTACCCAGAGACCCAGTACTTC. It translates to CASGSYPETQYF. The entire variable domain, with the rest obtained from reference TRBV28 and TRBJ2-5, is as follows: DVKVTQSSRYLVKRTGEKVFLECVQDMDHENMFWYRQDPGLGLRLIYFSYDVKMKEKGDIPEGYSVSREKKERFSLILESASTNQTSMYLCASGSYPETQYFGPGTRLLVL.

This clonotype appeared a few times. The genes are TRBV2 and TRBJ2-7, with a weak D call TRBD1 (5 bases). Trimming stripped 7 bases from V and 3 bases from J, with 10 bases between. This CDR3 comprises 12 residues. Germline-derived CDR1 and CDR2 are SNHLY and FYNNEI. CDR3 region: CASNEQGYEQYF. The DNA for the CDR3 is TGTGCCAGCAACGAGCAGGGCTACGAGCAGTACTTC.

This clonotype was detected ten times or more. V usage is TRBV18 and J usage is TRBJ2-1, with 12 bases lining up with TRBD2. Germline V gene data show CDR1 as KGHSH and CDR2 as LQKENI. There are 15 residues in the CDR3. The V gene end was trimmed by 6 bases and the J gene end by 8 bases; junction bases not matched to a gene: 8. CDR3 region: CASSTLAGGIDEQFF. The CDR3 DNA follows: TGTGCCAGCTCCACACTAGCGGGAGGCATAGATGAGCAGTTCTTC.

The chain couples TRBV7-3 to TRBJ1-1, with unresolved D. This CDR3 is built from 13 residues. V was clipped by 1 base and J by 3 bases, with 6 bases between them. CDR1 and CDR2 (germline): SGHTA, FQGTGA. The CDR3: CASSLIGYTEAFF. DNA for the CDR3: TGTGCCAGCAGCTTAATAGGGTACACTGAAGCTTTCTTT.

This clonotype was found many times. The rearrangement uses TRBV2 and TRBJ2-5; D is ambiguous. Per the germline V gene, CDR1 is SNHLY and CDR2 is FYNNEI. The CDR3 is made up of 12 amino acids. The germline V and J ends were trimmed by 1 base and 5 bases, with 5 bases remaining between them. CDR3 sequence reads: CASSEVGETQYF. The CDR3 region has the DNA TGTGCCAGCAGTGAAGTAGGGGAGACCCAGTACTTC.